Listed below are T cell receptor beta chains from one sample, sequenced in a study of blood T cell repertoires in COVID-19. Produced via immunoSEQ multiplex PCR; TCRdb's table is partial and in-frame only. The sample yields nearly 350,000 clones, around 83% seen once. The sample taken for sequencing was peripheral blood. The receptors were sampled from a young man with active or convalescent COVID-19. CDR3s include the opening cysteine and the closing phenylalanine or tryptophan. The D gene is left open where the match is weak. The size field is filled for only some rows; it gives once, few, many or a size class.

abundance	v_gene	d_gene	j_gene	CDR3aa	CDR3nt
NA	TRBV7-8	TRBD2	TRBJ2-1	CASSLARLAGATEQFF	TGTGCCAGCAGCTTAGCGCGACTAGCGGGGGCAACTGAGCAGTTCTTC
once	TRBV7-8	TRBD1	TRBJ2-7	CASTPRGQAYSYEQYF	TGTGCCAGCACCCCCCGGGGACAGGCCTATTCCTACGAGCAGTACTTC
NA	TRBV23-1	NA	TRBJ2-2	CASSRLPDPKTGTGELFF	TGCGCCAGCAGTCGCCTTCCGGACCCCAAAACGGGAACCGGGGAGCTGTTTTTT
NA	TRBV30	NA	TRBJ2-2	CAWRAGHTGELFF	TGTGCCTGGCGGGCGGGACACACCGGGGAGCTGTTTTTT
NA	TRBV2	NA	TRBJ2-7	CASRDQALGQYF	TGTGCCAGCCGAGACCAGGCATTGGGGCAGTACTTC
NA	TRBV11-2	NA	TRBJ2-3	CASSPLGGSTRGTQYF	TGTGCCAGCAGCCCCTTAGGCGGATCCACCCGGGGTACGCAGTATTTT
NA	TRBV18	TRBD2	TRBJ2-7	CASSPLSGRSTYEQYF	TGTGCCAGCTCACCGTTGAGCGGGAGGTCGACCTACGAGCAGTACTTC
once	TRBV11-3	NA	TRBJ1-1	CASSHRPETPEAFF	TGTGCCAGCAGCCACAGGCCCGAAACCCCTGAAGCTTTCTTT
NA	TRBV9	NA	TRBJ2-5	CASSVAGTLQETQYF	TGTGCCAGCAGCGTAGCCGGGACTCTCCAAGAGACCCAGTACTTC
few	TRBV5-1	NA	TRBJ1-2	CASSSGERFSYGYTF	TGCGCCAGCAGCTCCGGCGAGCGGTTTAGCTATGGCTACACCTTC
NA	TRBV27	NA	TRBJ1-5	CASSLQGNQPQHF	TGTGCCAGCAGCCTTCAGGGCAATCAGCCCCAGCATTTT
NA	TRBV19	TRBD2	TRBJ2-1	CASKPGGSSSYNEQFF	TGTGCCAGTAAACCGGGGGGTTCCAGCTCCTACAATGAGCAGTTCTTC
NA	TRBV5-1	NA	TRBJ1-2	CASSLAGQNYGYTF	TGCGCCAGCAGCCTGGCTGGACAGAACTATGGCTACACCTTC
NA	TRBV4-1	TRBD2	TRBJ2-3	CASSQETSGKGDTQYF	TGCGCCAGCAGCCAAGAGACTAGCGGGAAGGGGGATACGCAGTATTTT
once	TRBV7-9	NA	TRBJ1-3	CASSLGAGIQSGNTIYF	TGTGCCAGCAGCCTGGGGGCAGGTATCCAATCTGGAAACACCATATATTTT
NA	TRBV27	NA	TRBJ1-2	CASSGPERDGYTF	TGTGCCAGCAGTGGCCCCGAGAGGGATGGCTACACCTTC
NA	TRBV6-1	NA	TRBJ1-5	CASSEGSNQPQHF	TGTGCCAGCAGTGAAGGGAGTAATCAGCCCCAGCATTTT
NA	TRBV28	NA	TRBJ2-7	CASSLDYEQYF	TGTGCCAGCAGCCTAGATTACGAGCAGTACTTC
NA	TRBV24-1	NA	TRBJ2-1	CATSDRTASSYNEQFF	TGTGCCACCAGTGACCGGACTGCCAGCTCCTACAATGAGCAGTTCTTC
NA	TRBV19	NA	TRBJ1-2	CASTPTQNYGYTF	TGTGCCAGTACCCCGACACAGAACTATGGCTACACCTTC
NA	TRBV5-5	TRBD1	TRBJ1-5	CASSLATGARNQPQHF	TGTGCCAGCAGCTTGGCGACAGGGGCGCGGAATCAGCCCCAGCATTTT
NA	TRBV21-1	NA	TRBJ2-3	CASSKRSLPPSTDTQYF	TGTGCCAGCAGCAAAAGGTCACTACCTCCGAGCACAGATACGCAGTATTTT
NA	TRBV2	TRBD1	TRBJ1-4	CASRGDKGAPTNEKLFF	TGTGCCAGCAGGGGCGACAAGGGGGCGCCAACTAATGAAAAACTGTTTTTT
NA	TRBV28	NA	TRBJ1-5	CASSGTRRASNQPQHF	TGTGCCAGCAGTGGTACCCGTCGAGCAAGCAATCAGCCCCAGCATTTT
once	TRBV7-2	NA	TRBJ1-3	CASSFPSGGGGNTIYF	TGTGCCAGCAGCTTTCCCTCCGGGGGAGGAGGAAACACCATATATTTT
NA	TRBV6-5	TRBD1	TRBJ1-4	CAGQGSEKLFF	TGTGCCGGACAGGGTAGTGAAAAACTGTTTTTT
NA	TRBV6-2/TRBV6-3	NA	TRBJ2-2	CASSWSGSYTGELFF	TGTGCCAGCAGTTGGTCAGGGTCTTACACCGGGGAGCTGTTTTTT
NA	TRBV4-3	NA	TRBJ2-7	CASSQEIGGSYYEQYF	TGCGCCAGCAGCCAAGAAATTGGAGGTTCTTACTACGAGCAGTACTTC
NA	TRBV10-1	NA	TRBJ1-5	CASSERIRDTGNQPQHF	TGCGCCAGCAGTGAGAGGATCCGGGACACCGGCAATCAGCCCCAGCATTTT
few	TRBV20-1	NA	TRBJ1-2	CSASTKEGYTF	TGCAGTGCTTCTACTAAAGAAGGCTACACCTTC
NA	TRBV19	NA	TRBJ2-1	CASSITLSVNEQFF	TGTGCCAGTAGCATTACCCTCTCGGTCAATGAGCAGTTCTTC
NA	TRBV5-5	NA	TRBJ2-5	CASRPTIQETQYF	TGTGCCAGCAGGCCGACTATCCAAGAGACCCAGTACTTC
NA	TRBV5-5	TRBD1	TRBJ1-6	CASSFRGQGEGSPLHF	TGTGCCAGCAGCTTCCGGGGACAGGGGGAGGGTTCACCCCTCCACTTT
NA	TRBV7-9	NA	TRBJ1-1	CASSLVSGPRTEAFF	TGTGCCAGCAGCTTAGTCTCAGGGCCAAGGACTGAAGCTTTCTTT
few	TRBV6-5	TRBD1	TRBJ2-2	CASSSGQTNTGELFF	TGTGCCAGCAGCTCGGGACAGACTAACACCGGGGAGCTGTTTTTT
few	TRBV5-4	NA	TRBJ2-5	CASSTGETQYF	TGTGCCAGCAGCACTGGAGAGACCCAGTACTTC
NA	TRBV7-2	TRBD1	TRBJ1-3	CASSYRPDRARNTIYF	TGTGCCAGCAGTTACAGGCCTGACAGGGCCCGTAACACCATATATTTT
NA	TRBV27	NA	TRBJ1-1	CASSFARDTEAFF	TGTGCCAGCAGTTTCGCGCGGGACACTGAAGCTTTCTTT
NA	TRBV5-1	NA	TRBJ1-2	CASSLGRAGYGYTF	TGCGCCAGCAGCTTGGGCAGGGCGGGGTATGGCTACACCTTC
NA	TRBV27	NA	TRBJ2-3	CASSFEPSTDTQYF	TGTGCCAGCAGTTTCGAGCCTAGCACAGATACGCAGTATTTT
NA	TRBV7-2	TRBD1	TRBJ1-4	CASSLDRGRSNEKLFF	TGTGCCAGCAGCTTGGACAGGGGGAGGTCTAATGAAAAACTGTTTTTT
NA	TRBV27	NA	TRBJ2-1	CASSSHRDYNEQFF	TGTGCCAGCAGTTCGCACAGGGACTACAATGAGCAGTTCTTC
NA	TRBV7-2	NA	TRBJ1-1	CASRRREGAEAFF	TGTGCCAGCAGACGACGAGAGGGTGCAGAAGCTTTCTTT
NA	TRBV19	TRBD1	TRBJ2-5	CASSIVARGQTQYF	TGTGCCAGTAGTATAGTTGCCAGGGGGCAGACCCAGTACTTC
NA	TRBV10-3	NA	TRBJ1-1	CAISDSGNTEAFF	TGTGCCATCAGTGACTCAGGGAACACTGAAGCTTTCTTT
NA	TRBV7-2	NA	TRBJ2-3	CASSTQGPDTQYF	TGTGCCAGCAGCACCCAGGGCCCAGATACGCAGTATTTT
NA	TRBV10-3	TRBD2	TRBJ2-3	CAISESDAGGGAADTQYF	TGTGCCATCAGTGAGTCGGATGCGGGCGGGGGGGCCGCAGATACGCAGTATTTT
NA	TRBV19	NA	TRBJ1-1	CASSITPRDTEAFF	TGTGCCAGTAGTATAACCCCCAGGGACACTGAAGCTTTCTTT
NA	TRBV21-1	NA	TRBJ2-3	CASTGTGCLKVTQYF	TGTGCCAGCACGGGGACAGGGTGTTTGAAAGTTACGCAGTATTTT
NA	TRBV27	TRBD1	TRBJ1-2	CASRAGTGGWNGYTF	TGTGCCAGCAGGGCTGGGACAGGGGGCTGGAATGGCTACACCTTC
NA	TRBV2	NA	TRBJ1-4	CASAGGTWEEKLFF	TGTGCCAGCGCGGGAGGAACCTGGGAGGAAAAACTGTTTTTT